This is a list of T cell receptor beta chains from one sample in a study of spatial heterogeneity in lung cancer. TCRdb re-called the 5' RACE reads through MiXCR, storing one row per CDR3 protein. The sample lists about 120,000 distinct CDR3 sequences, 10% to 15% seen once, with over 15% in the top ten. The sequencing here drew on PBMCs, taken at follow-up. These receptors originate from a male donor with early-stage non-small cell lung cancer. Each CDR3 is given with its conserved first and last residue. Fields, in order: V gene, J gene, clone size, D gene, CDR3 DNA, CDR3 protein. D genes are given only for firm matches. Expanded clones get a size class; other rows say once, few or many, or leave the size out.

TRBV20-1	TRBJ1-2	.	.	TGCAGTGCCCTCCGGGACGGAACTAACTATGGCTACACCTTC	CSALRDGTNYGYTF
TRBV14	TRBJ2-7	.	TRBD1	TGTGCCAGCAGCCGCGTCTCGGGACAGGTCTCCTACGAGCAGTACTTC	CASSRVSGQVSYEQYF
TRBV28	TRBJ1-2	.	.	TGTGCCAGCAGCCTAAAGTCTAACTATGGCTACACCTTC	CASSLKSNYGYTF
TRBV5-1	TRBJ2-6	many	TRBD1	TGCGCCAGCAGCCCCGGGACAGTGCGGAACGTCCTGACTTTC	CASSPGTVRNVLTF
TRBV4-2	TRBJ2-1	few	TRBD2	TGTGCCAGCAGCCAAGATAGGACGGGGGGGCCCTCTGTTTACAATGAGCAGTTCTTC	CASSQDRTGGPSVYNEQFF
TRBV13	TRBJ2-7	few	.	TGTGCCAGCAGCCTACAGGGTTCCTACGAGCAGTACTTC	CASSLQGSYEQYF
TRBV6-5	TRBJ1-3	few	.	TGTGCCAGCAGTTACTCGTCCCAGAGCTCTGGAAACACCATATATTTT	CASSYSSQSSGNTIYF
TRBV28	TRBJ2-5	.	.	TGTGCCAGCAGAGAGGGTAGCCGAGAGACCCAGTACTTC	CASREGSRETQYF
TRBV4-2	TRBJ2-2	.	TRBD2	TGTGCCAGCACAGGCTTAGCGGGGGGCCTTACCGGGGAGCTGTTTTTT	CASTGLAGGLTGELFF
TRBV4-1	TRBJ1-3	.	.	TGCGCCAGCAGCCTTTTTGTAGTCCGCCTGACCTCTGGAAACACCATATATTTT	CASSLFVVRLTSGNTIYF
TRBV3-1	TRBJ2-5	.	.	TGTGCCAGCAGCCAACCCGGGGTAGCGGAAGAGACCCAGTACTTC	CASSQPGVAEETQYF
TRBV25-1	TRBJ1-6	.	.	TGTGCCAGCAGTGTTGACAGCGAGGTGTCACCCCTCCACTTT	CASSVDSEVSPLHF
TRBV30	TRBJ2-1	.	TRBD1	TGTGCCTGGAGGCCGACAGGGAACGGCCGACATGACAATGAGCAGTTCTTC	CAWRPTGNGRHDNEQFF
TRBV28	TRBJ1-1	many	.	TGTGCCAGCAGTCCGTTGTACACTGAAGCTTTCTTT	CASSPLYTEAFF
TRBV20-1	TRBJ2-7	.	TRBD1	TGCAGTGCTGACTTGGGACAGTCCTACGAGCAGTACTTC	CSADLGQSYEQYF
TRBV7-2	TRBJ2-1	.	.	TGTGCCAGCAGCCCCGTTATGGGCTCCTACAATGAGCAGTTCTTC	CASSPVMGSYNEQFF
TRBV28	TRBJ1-6	.	.	TGTGCCAGCAGTTTGGACAACACCAATTCACCCCTCCACTTT	CASSLDNTNSPLHF
TRBV7-2	TRBJ2-5	few	TRBD2	TGTGCCAGCAGCCCGACTAGCGGGGCGGAGACCCAGTACTTC	CASSPTSGAETQYF
TRBV19	TRBJ2-4	many	TRBD1	TGTGCCAGTAGTCCCGGGACAGGGGCCATAGCCAAAAACATTCAGTACTTC	CASSPGTGAIAKNIQYF
TRBV30	TRBJ2-1	few	TRBD1	TGTGCCTGGAGGGTCAGGGGGCGGAATGGAGTCTCAGGGCAGTTCTTC	CAWRVRGRNGVSGQFF
TRBV28	TRBJ1-4	.	.	TGTGCCAGCAGTTCCCCCCTCGCTCGGGCAGAAAAACTGTTTTTT	CASSSPLARAEKLFF
TRBV20-1	TRBJ2-2	.	.	TGCAGTGCCACCCGACTAGTGAACACCGGGGAGCTGTTTTTT	CSATRLVNTGELFF
TRBV12-3/TRBV12-4	TRBJ2-1	many	.	TGTGCCAGCAGACTGAGAGATTACAATGAGCAGTTCTTC	CASRLRDYNEQFF
TRBV7-2	TRBJ1-5	.	.	TGTGCCAGCAGCTTGCGGGACTTCGGGACGGAGTGGCAGCCCCAGCATTTT	CASSLRDFGTEWQPQHF
TRBV5-1	TRBJ1-2	few	.	TGCGCCAGCAGTTCGGTCCCAGGAGACTATGGCTACACCTTC	CASSSVPGDYGYTF
TRBV28	TRBJ1-6	.	TRBD1	TGTGCCAGCAGTTTCGGGCAGGGGGTTTCACCCCTCCACTTT	CASSFGQGVSPLHF
TRBV7-2	TRBJ2-7	few	TRBD1	TGTGCCAGCAGCTTAGCGGGACAGGTACTGTACGAGCAGTACTTC	CASSLAGQVLYEQYF
TRBV10-3	TRBJ1-1	.	.	TGTGCCATCACCGGTGCAGAGAACACTGAAGCTTTCTTT	CAITGAENTEAFF
TRBV27	TRBJ1-5	many	.	TGTGCCAGCAGCCCTATCGGGGGATATCAGCCCCAGCATTTT	CASSPIGGYQPQHF